These T cell receptor beta chains were read from a single sample in a study of CD8+ T cells in alopecia areata. Sequenced by immunoSEQ multiplex PCR; TCRdb stores in-frame clones only, minus some. The data contain hundreds of thousands of clones, roughly two thirds of them singletons. This sample comprised CD4+ T cells sorted from blood, obtained at week 0. These receptors originate from a human donor with alopecia areata. The CDR3 runs from the conserved cysteine through the conserved F or W. The D gene is left open where the match is weak. Not every row has a clone size; where given, it reads once, few, many or a size class.

clone size,J gene,V gene,D gene,CDR3 protein,CDR3 DNA
.,TRBJ2-5,TRBV5-1,.,CASSLPGRKETQYF,TGCGCCAGCAGCTTGCCGGGACGGAAAGAGACCCAGTACTTC
.,TRBJ2-7,TRBV11-2,TRBD1,CASGMGTVYEQYF,TGTGCCAGCGGGATGGGGACAGTCTACGAGCAGTACTTC
.,TRBJ1-3,TRBV5-1,.,CASSFGPDSSGNTIYF,TGCGCCAGCAGCTTCGGCCCGGACAGCTCTGGAAACACCATATATTTT
many,TRBJ1-2,TRBV27,.,CASSNEGGGYTF,TGTGCCAGCAGTAACGAAGGGGGTGGCTACACCTTC
.,TRBJ1-2,TRBV4-1,.,CASSPAGTRYGYTF,TGCGCCAGCAGCCCAGCCGGGACGCGATATGGCTACACCTTC
.,TRBJ1-2,TRBV30,TRBD1,CAWTPGQGMSYGYTF,TGTGCCTGGACGCCGGGACAGGGGATGAGCTATGGCTACACCTTC
.,TRBJ1-1,TRBV6-5,.,CASSYSNGRTEAFF,TGTGCCAGCAGTTACTCGAATGGTCGGACTGAAGCTTTCTTT
.,TRBJ1-1,TRBV15,.,CATSRAFGEAFF,TGTGCCACCAGCAGGGCATTCGGTGAAGCTTTCTTT
.,TRBJ2-7,TRBV4-2,TRBD2,CASSPSGGALYEQYF,TGTGCCAGCAGCCCTAGCGGGGGGGCCCTTTACGAGCAGTACTTC
.,TRBJ2-5,TRBV29-1,.,CSVNRLISSSREYF,TGCAGCGTTAACCGTTTAATTTCGTCTAGCAGGGAGTACTTC
few,TRBJ2-3,TRBV9,.,CASSGAGTDTQYF,TGTGCCAGCAGCGGAGCGGGCACAGATACGCAGTATTTT
.,TRBJ1-2,TRBV2,.,CASRIEGGYTF,TGTGCCAGCCGGATAGAAGGAGGCTACACCTTC
.,TRBJ2-5,TRBV29-1,TRBD2,CSVRGSASGGQETQYF,TGCAGCGTCCGCGGCTCGGCTAGCGGGGGACAAGAGACCCAGTACTTC
.,TRBJ2-7,TRBV7-2,.,CASSHRAGLYEQYF,TGTGCCAGCAGCCATCGGGCAGGGCTATACGAGCAGTACTTC
few,TRBJ2-1,TRBV9,.,CASSPPGGFVQFF,TGTGCCAGCAGCCCCCCCGGGGGATTCGTGCAGTTCTTC
.,TRBJ2-1,TRBV2,.,CASSPSGAHEQFF,TGTGCCAGCAGTCCATCCGGGGCCCATGAGCAGTTCTTC
.,TRBJ1-2,TRBV6-5,TRBD1,CASSYLDRGGYTF,TGTGCCAGCAGTTATCTCGACAGGGGTGGCTACACCTTC
once,TRBJ2-3,TRBV7-6,TRBD1,CASSDRGDTQYF,TGTGCCAGCAGTGACAGGGGCGATACGCAGTATTTT
.,TRBJ2-7,TRBV29-1,.,CSVGGTGPYEQYF,TGCAGCGTTGGGGGGACCGGTCCCTACGAGCAGTACTTC
few,TRBJ1-6,TRBV2,TRBD1,CASSRGLDSPLHF,TGTGCCAGCAGCAGGGGGTTAGATTCACCCCTCCACTTT
.,TRBJ2-5,TRBV13,.,CASSLYRVQETQYF,TGTGCCAGCAGCCTCTACAGGGTCCAAGAGACCCAGTACTTC
few,TRBJ2-1,TRBV4-3,.,CASSQEGLASRYNEQFF,TGCGCCAGCAGCCAAGAAGGTCTGGCTAGCAGATACAATGAGCAGTTCTTC
few,TRBJ1-2,TRBV20-1,.,CSPRDLSYTF,TGCAGTCCCCGTGACCTTAGCTACACCTTC
.,TRBJ1-2,TRBV30,.,CACTQGNYGYTF,TGTGCCTGTACACAGGGAAACTATGGCTACACCTTC
.,TRBJ1-6,TRBV6-5,.,CATIRDYNSPLHF,TGTGCCACCATCCGGGACTATAATTCACCCCTCCACTTT
.,TRBJ2-5,TRBV6-6,.,CASSSRPGRQETQYF,TGTGCCAGCAGTTCCCGACCGGGACGCCAAGAGACCCAGTACTTC
.,TRBJ2-5,TRBV6-5,.,CASSYFGRGLGETQYF,TGTGCCAGCAGTTACTTCGGCAGGGGCCTTGGGGAGACCCAGTACTTC
.,TRBJ2-5,TRBV7-9,.,CASSFPRGETQYF,TGTGCCAGCAGCTTCCCCCGGGGCGAGACCCAGTACTTC